This T cell receptor (beta chain) was recovered during a study of OX40 agonist ivuxolimab in advanced cancers. Germline assignment: CDR1 MRHNA and CDR2 SNTAGT. The CDR3 sequence is 16 residues long. Between the trimmed V and J ends, which lost 6 bases and 3 bases, there was a span of 17 bases. Assay used: immunoSEQ multiplex PCR; TCRdb lists only in-frame clones, some missing. Of about 83,000 clones detected, 92% appear once; the ten largest clones hold 8.5% to 9%. J is TRBJ2-2 and V is TRBV6-4, with D perhaps matching TRBD1 (6 bases). The clonotype comes from an adult with an advanced solid tumor such as melanoma, head and neck, liver or kidney cancer. The sample in question was CD4+ or CD8+ T cells sorted from blood, obtained in a trial of the OX40 agonist ivuxolimab. The CDR3 here is CASSADGTSYTGELFF. CDR3 nucleotides: TGTGCCAGCAGCGCCGACGGGACATCTTACACCGGGGAGCTGTTTTTT.